This T cell receptor (beta chain) was sequenced in a study of CXCR3-negative and CXCR3-positive naive CD8 T cells. The CDR3 loop spans 16 amino acids. Germline lookup yields CDR1 MNHEY and CDR2 SVGEGT. Study-wide results and limits: Between one naive subset and the other, surface CD5 was comparable, and TCR strength was inferred from TRB CDR3 properties.

The TRB cDNA libraries were prepared by 5' RACE with UMI labels. TCRdb re-called the 5' RACE reads and gives one entry per CDR3 protein, without DNA. The ten most abundant clones cover 1.5% to 2% of a sample with 40,000 to 45,000 distinct CDR3 sequences. CD45RO-CCR7+CD27+CD95- characterized naive CD8+ T cells. Turning to this clonotype: The antigen is not known.

The genes are TRBV6-2 or TRBV6-3 and TRBJ1-1. Specimen: naive CXCR3- CD8+ T cells from blood. The subset is: CD45RO-CCR7+CD27+CD95- naive CD8+ T cells lacking CXCR3 (TNR3-). The clonotype was recovered from a human donor in good health. Some clones in this sample may be carry-over from other donors' samples. The CDR3 reads CASSYPLGMADTEAFF.